These 3 T cell receptor beta chains share one sample of origin, sequenced in a study of T cells in Graves' hyperthyroidism and ophthalmopathy. The TCR beta CDR3 regions underwent amplification using RNA transcripts as the source. Primed by the HTBI set, a first-round RT-PCR was run on the TCR CDR3. MiXCR, run by TCRdb on the multiplex PCR reads, gives a single entry per CDR3 protein. Here the sample spans approximately 520,000 distinct CDR3 sequences, roughly 24% being singletons. What was sequenced was blood. These TCRs come from a woman aged 30 to 39 with Graves' ophthalmopathy.

The genes are TRBV15 and TRBJ2-7; possible D gene TRBD1, 6 bases. The V end lost 5 bases, the J end lost 6 bases, and 17 bases lay between the germline ends. Germline CDR1 and CDR2: LNHNV and YYDKDF (reference sequence). This CDR3 is 14 amino acids long. Here the CDR3 reads CATSDRTQGREQYF. The CDR3 bases are TGTGCCACCAGCGATAGGACACAGGGACGCGAGCAGTACTTC. The variable domain in full, completed from reference TRBV15 and TRBJ2-7, reads DAMVIQNPRYQVTQFGKPVTLSCSQTLNHNVMYWYQQKSSQAPKLLFHYYDKDFNNEADTPDNFQSRRPNTSFCFLDIRSPGLGDTAMYLCATSDRTQGREQYFGPGTRLTVT.

This clonotype occurred many times. The chain joins TRBV2 to TRBJ2-7; 15 bases align to TRBD2. There are 17 residues in the CDR3. The germline V gene has CDR1 SNHLY and CDR2 FYNNEI. J lost 2 bases, V lost 5 bases, and 7 bases had no gene match. CDR3 region: CASSTGLAGGNAYEQYF. The CDR3 bases are TGTGCCAGCAGTACGGGACTAGCGGGGGGAAACGCCTACGAGCAGTACTTC.

CDR3 loop: CASDPGQNYGYTF. CDR3 sequence (DNA): TGTGCCAGCGATCCGGGACAGAACTATGGCTACACCTTC. The chain couples TRBV6-5 to TRBJ1-2, with 7 positions matching TRBD1. The CDR3 runs 13 residues. The V and J ends lost 8 bases and 2 bases, in that order; junction bases with no gene match: 5. Germline loops: CDR1 MNHEY, CDR2 SVGAGI.